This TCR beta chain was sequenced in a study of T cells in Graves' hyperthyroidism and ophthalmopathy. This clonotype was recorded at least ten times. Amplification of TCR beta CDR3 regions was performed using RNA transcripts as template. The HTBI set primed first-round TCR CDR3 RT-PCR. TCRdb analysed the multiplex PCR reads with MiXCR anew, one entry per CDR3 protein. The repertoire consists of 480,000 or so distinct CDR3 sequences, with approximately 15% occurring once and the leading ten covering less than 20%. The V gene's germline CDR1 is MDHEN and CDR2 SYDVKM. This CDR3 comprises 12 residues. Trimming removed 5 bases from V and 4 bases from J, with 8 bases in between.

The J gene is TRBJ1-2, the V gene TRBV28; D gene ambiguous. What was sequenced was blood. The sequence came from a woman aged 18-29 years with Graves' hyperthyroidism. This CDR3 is CASSTYLYGYTF. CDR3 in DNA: TGTGCCAGCAGTACTTATCTCTATGGCTACACCTTC.